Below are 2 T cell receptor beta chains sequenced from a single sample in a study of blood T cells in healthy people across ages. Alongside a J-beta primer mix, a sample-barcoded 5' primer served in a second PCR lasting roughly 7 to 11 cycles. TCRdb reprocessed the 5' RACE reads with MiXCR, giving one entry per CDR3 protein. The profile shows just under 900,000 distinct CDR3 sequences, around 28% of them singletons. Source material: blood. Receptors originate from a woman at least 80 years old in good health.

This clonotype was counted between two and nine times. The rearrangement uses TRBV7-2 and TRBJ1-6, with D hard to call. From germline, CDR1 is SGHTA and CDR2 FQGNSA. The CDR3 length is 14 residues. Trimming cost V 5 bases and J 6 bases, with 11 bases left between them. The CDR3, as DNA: TGTGCCAGCAGCCTGGGGTATCGTAATTCACCCCTCCACTTT. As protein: CASSLGYRNSPLHF.

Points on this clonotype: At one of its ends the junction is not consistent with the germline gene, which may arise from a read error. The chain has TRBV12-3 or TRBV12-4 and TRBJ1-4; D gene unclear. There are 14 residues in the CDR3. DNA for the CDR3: TGTGCCAGCAGTTTGGGCAGAGGGATTGAAGAACTGTTTTTT. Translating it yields CASSLGRGIEELFF.